Presented here are 28 T cell receptor beta chains from one specimen sequenced in a study of Tregs in tolerant kidney transplant recipients. Produced via immunoSEQ multiplex PCR; TCRdb's table is partial and in-frame only. The sample shows roughly 70,000 clones, about four fifths of them seen only once. The sample taken for sequencing was CD4+ T cells from blood. The receptors stem from a human donor in good health.

The gene calls are TRBV7-8 and TRBJ2-7; 11 nucleotides agree with TRBD2. CDR1 SGHVS and CDR2 FQNEAQ come from the germline V gene. CDR3 size: 14 residues. Losses at the gene ends were 4 bases for V and 4 bases for J; bases not matched to a gene: 3. DNA for the CDR3: TGTGCCAGCAGCTCCTGGACTAGCGGGTACGAGCAGTACTTC. Encoded protein: CASSSWTSGYEQYF. The full variable domain, with the rest looked up from reference TRBV7-8 and TRBJ2-7, is GAGVSQSPRYKVAKRGQDVALRCDPISGHVSLFWYQQALGQGPEFLTYFQNEAQLDKSGLPSDRFFAERPEGSVSTLKIQRTQQEDSAVYLCASSSWTSGYEQYFGPGTRLTVT.

The chain uses TRBV9 and TRBJ1-2; D is unresolved. Deletions cut 0 bases from V and 10 bases from J, with 16 bases between. This CDR3 spans 14 amino acids. The V gene's germline CDR1 is SGDLS and CDR2 YYNGEE. The CDR3 sequence: CASSVDAARKTYTF. The CDR3 nucleotides are TGTGCCAGCAGCGTAGACGCGGCCCGTAAGACCTACACCTTC.

The chain recombines TRBV4-1 with TRBJ1-2, with 11 nucleotides matching TRBD1. Per germline, CDR1 MGHRA and CDR2 YSYEKL. J was trimmed by 8 bases and V by 0 bases; bases with no gene match: 8. This CDR3 has 16 residues. The CDR3 loop is CASSQEWGQGVWGYTF. The CDR3 DNA reads TGCGCCAGCAGCCAAGAGTGGGGACAGGGGGTTTGGGGCTACACCTTC.

J is TRBJ2-2 and V is TRBV7-9; 7 bases agree with TRBD1. The CDR3 spans 15 residues. V gave up 11 bases and J gave up 0 bases; unmatched junction bases: 9. Germline CDR1 SEHNR, CDR2 FQNEAQ (reference sequence). The CDR3 reads CAGDRAASNTGELFF. CDR3 coding DNA: TGTGCCGGAGACAGGGCCGCTTCGAACACCGGGGAGCTGTTTTTT.

In DNA, the CDR3 is TGTGCCAGCTCTCCATTCATTTCGGAGACCCAGTACTTC. Its translation: CASSPFISETQYF. The genes are TRBV18 and TRBJ2-5; D is unresolved. This CDR3 region has 13 residues. Per germline, CDR1 KGHSH and CDR2 LQKENI. Trimming removed 6 bases at V and 5 bases at J, with 13 bases between. Full variable domain (outside the CDR3, taken from reference TRBV18 and TRBJ2-5): NAGVMQNPRHLVRRRGQEARLRCSPMKGHSHVYWYRQLPEEGLKFMVYLQKENIIDESGMPKERFSAEFPKEGPSILRIQQVVRGDSAAYFCASSPFISETQYFGPGTRLLVL.

J is TRBJ2-7 and V is TRBV7-9, with D perhaps TRBD1 (5 bases). The CDR3 covers 14 residues. Germline CDR1 SEHNR, CDR2 FQNEAQ (reference sequence). V dropped 1 base and J dropped 4 bases, with 11 bases sitting between them. The CDR3 loop reads CASSLVGLPYEQYF. Written as DNA, the CDR3 is TGTGCCAGCAGCTTAGTGGGGCTACCATACGAGCAGTACTTC.

The chain carries TRBV5-1 and TRBJ1-1; 7 bases map to TRBD1. V was pared by 0 bases and J by 0 bases, with 5 bases of the junction left unmatched. The CDR3 consists of 16 residues. The germline gives CDR1 SGHRS, CDR2 YFSETQ. CDR3 sequence reads: CASSLVTRGMNTEAFF. The CDR3 DNA reads TGCGCCAGCAGCTTGGTGACCAGGGGGATGAACACTGAAGCTTTCTTT. Filled out from reference TRBV5-1 and TRBJ1-1, the complete variable domain reads KAGVTQTPRYLIKTRGQQVTLSCSPISGHRSVSWYQQTPGQGLQFLFEYFSETQRNKGNFPGRFSGRQFSNSRSEMNVSTLELGDSALYLCASSLVTRGMNTEAFFGQGTRLTVV.

The rearrangement links TRBV5-6 to TRBJ2-1; D might be TRBD2 (5 bases). V dropped 1 base and J dropped 12 bases, with 11 bases sitting between them. This CDR3 comprises 12 residues. Germline loops: CDR1 SGHDT, CDR2 YYEEEE. The CDR3 here is CASSLFTRGQFF. CDR3 bases: TGTGCCAGCAGCTTGTTTACTAGAGGGCAGTTCTTC.

The rearrangement uses TRBV18 and TRBJ1-1; D remains unclear. This CDR3 comprises 15 residues. The ends were cut back, 3 bases at V and 1 base at J, with 12 bases in the middle. CDR1 and CDR2 (germline): KGHSH, LQKENI. The CDR3 is CASSPFSNENTEAFF. The DNA of the CDR3 is TGTGCCAGCTCACCCTTCTCCAACGAGAACACTGAAGCTTTCTTT.

The J gene is TRBJ2-1, the V gene TRBV7-9; D possibly corresponds to TRBD2 (5 bases). CDR3 length equals 13 residues. The V and J ends lost 5 bases and 5 bases respectively, with 10 bases between them. Per the germline V gene, CDR1 is SEHNR and CDR2 is FQNEAQ (reference sequence). The CDR3 is CASSLGVHNEQFF. The CDR3 DNA is TGTGCCAGCAGCCTCGGGGTCCACAATGAGCAGTTCTTC.

This clone was detected only once. This rearrangement joins TRBV5-1 to TRBJ1-2; the D gene is possibly TRBD1 (6 bases). Looked up from germline, CDR1 is SGHRS and CDR2 is YFSETQ. This CDR3 comprises 13 residues. Between the trimmed V and J ends, which lost 2 bases and 7 bases, there was a span of 12 bases. The CDR3 protein is CASSFAGAGGYTF. In DNA form, the CDR3 reads TGCGCCAGCAGCTTTGCGGGGGCCGGTGGCTACACCTTC.

This chain connects TRBV28 to TRBJ1-4; a possible D gene is TRBD1 (5 bases). This CDR3 has 16 residues. V gave up 5 bases and J gave up 11 bases, with 24 bases separating them. Germline values: CDR1 MDHEN, CDR2 SYDVKM. The CDR3 reads CASSLLTGAGWGKLFF. The CDR3 DNA follows: TGTGCCAGCAGTCTCCTCACCGGGGCAGGATGGGGGAAACTGTTTTTT.

The CDR3 DNA reads as TGTGCCAGCAGCCTCCGGGACCAGGGGGGCAATGAGCAGTTCTTC. The encoded protein is CASSLRDQGGNEQFF. The chain is built from TRBV5-4 and TRBJ2-1; D might be TRBD1 (7 bases). CDR1 is SGHNT, CDR2 YYREEE, per germline (reference sequence). Deletions cut 4 bases from V and 6 bases from J, with 17 bases between. CDR3 length equals 15 residues.

The chain carries TRBV4-3 and TRBJ2-6; 11 bases align to TRBD1. Germline-derived CDR1 and CDR2 are LGHNA and YSLEER. V shed 4 bases and J 4 bases; nucleotides not matched to a gene: 9. The CDR3 spans 18 residues. The CDR3 coding sequence is TGCGCCAGCAGCCGATCCGGGACAGGGGGATACGGGGCCAACGTCCTGACTTTC. Protein sequence: CASSRSGTGGYGANVLTF.

This chain uses TRBV5-1 with TRBJ1-1; 8 bases align to TRBD1. J lost 5 bases, V lost 2 bases, and 5 bases had no gene match. Germline-derived CDR1 and CDR2 are SGHRS and YFSETQ. This CDR3 has 14 amino acids. The CDR3 is CASSFGQGGTEAFF. CDR3 coding DNA: TGCGCCAGCAGCTTCGGACAGGGCGGTACTGAAGCTTTCTTT.

This clone turned up a few times. The chain has TRBV13 and TRBJ2-5; 12 bases match TRBD2. The CDR3 has 16 amino acids. CDR1 is PRHDT, CDR2 FYEKMQ, per germline (reference sequence). After removal of 5 bases from V and 5 bases from J, the junction contained 9 bases not matched to a gene. The CDR3 DNA follows: TGTGCCAGCAGCGAGGGACTAGCGGGTAACTCGGAGACCCAGTACTTC. Its protein is CASSEGLAGNSETQYF. The full variable domain, in which reference TRBV13 and TRBJ2-5 provide the parts outside the CDR3, is AAGVIQSPRHLIKEKRETATLKCYPIPRHDTVYWYQQGPGQDPQFLISFYEKMQSDKGSIPDRFSAQQFSDYHSELNMSSLELGDSALYFCASSEGLAGNSETQYFGPGTRLLVL.

This clone was detected only a few times. The rearrangement uses TRBV18 and TRBJ2-4; D perhaps matches TRBD1 (6 bases). Per the germline V gene, CDR1 is KGHSH and CDR2 is LQKENI. V shed 0 bases and J shed 9 bases, with 15 bases lying between them. This CDR3 has 15 residues. CDR3 region: CASSPPGAALGIQYF. The CDR3 DNA reads as TGTGCCAGCTCACCACCGGGGGCGGCGCTCGGCATTCAGTACTTC.

This CDR3 is CASSLNSNQPQHF. Written as DNA, the CDR3 is TGTGCCAGCAGCTTAAATAGCAATCAGCCCCAGCATTTT. V is TRBV7-3 and J is TRBJ1-5; D remains unclear. There are 13 residues in the CDR3. Trimming shortened V by 1 base and J by 0 bases, and 1 base separated the two germline ends. Germline CDR1 reads SGHTA; CDR2 reads FQGTGA.

The rearrangement links TRBV6-5 to TRBJ2-7, with D possibly matching TRBD1 (6 bases). CDR1 MNHEY and CDR2 SVGAGI come from the germline V gene. CDR3 size: 13 residues. Trimming removed 6 bases from V and 5 bases from J, with 14 bases in between. Written as DNA, the CDR3 is TGTGCCAGCAGACAGGGCTTTGAGCACGAGCAGTACTTC. As protein: CASRQGFEHEQYF.

The V gene is TRBV30, the J gene TRBJ1-1, with TRBD1 as a possible D gene (5 bases). Germline lookup yields CDR1 GTSNPN and CDR2 SVGIG (reference sequence). V shed 0 bases and J shed 2 bases, with 13 bases lying between them. This CDR3 region has 15 residues. The CDR3 spells CAWSVRYQGNTEAFF. The DNA of the CDR3 is TGTGCCTGGAGTGTACGGTATCAGGGCAACACTGAAGCTTTCTTT. Based on the CDR3 plus reference TRBV30 and TRBJ1-1, the full variable domain is SQTIHQWPATLVQPVGSPLSLECTVEGTSNPNLYWYRQAAGRGLQLLFYSVGIGQISSEVPQNLSASRPQDRQFILSSKKLLLSDSGFYLCAWSVRYQGNTEAFFGQGTRLTVV.

The rearrangement links TRBV6-5 to TRBJ1-2; D remains ambiguous. Trimming removed 0 bases from V and 4 bases from J, with 12 bases in between. The CDR3 length is 15 residues. Germline V gene sequence: CDR1 MNHEY, CDR2 SVGAGI. In DNA, the CDR3 is TGTGCCAGCAGTTACTCCCCGACACTAAGCTATGGCTACACCTTC. Translation gives CASSYSPTLSYGYTF.

The V call is TRBV10-1, the J call TRBJ1-2; tentatively, D is TRBD1 (5 bases). The CDR3 is 17 amino acids. Deletions cut 8 bases from V and 8 bases from J, with 30 bases between. Germline CDR1 and CDR2: WNHNN and SYGVQD (reference sequence). CDR3 DNA sequence: TGCGCCAGCGACCAGGGAGTCACAGGACATACCATAGAGGGCTACACCTTC. It encodes CASDQGVTGHTIEGYTF.

The chain recombines TRBV11-1 with TRBJ2-7, with 14 positions matching TRBD2. Germline V gives CDR1 SGHAT, CDR2 FQDESV (reference sequence). CDR3 length equals 19 residues. V shed 5 bases, J shed 0 bases, and the junction held 12 bases outside the gene matches. The CDR3 sequence is CASSVGLAGESSPSYEQYF. The CDR3, as DNA: TGTGCCAGCAGCGTGGGACTAGCGGGAGAATCCTCGCCCTCCTACGAGCAGTACTTC.

This clone appeared a few times. The chain has TRBV5-4 and TRBJ2-7; TRBD1 aligns across 12 bases. V dropped 2 bases and J dropped 4; count of bases not matched to a gene: 4. Germline CDR1 SGHNT, CDR2 YYREEE (reference sequence). This CDR3 region has 15 residues. The CDR3 region is CASSLPGQGAYEQYF. As DNA, the CDR3 is TGTGCCAGCAGCTTACCGGGACAGGGGGCATACGAGCAGTACTTC.

V is TRBV5-1 and J is TRBJ2-3; 15 bases are shared with TRBD2. In germline, CDR1 is SGHRS, CDR2 YFSETQ. Germline trimming cut 3 bases from V and 1 base from J; bases unmatched to any gene: 6. The CDR3 extends over 18 amino acids. Written as DNA, the CDR3 is TGCGCCAGCAGCTCGGGACTAGCGGGAGGTCTCCGCACAGATACGCAGTATTTT. Protein: CASSSGLAGGLRTDTQYF.

The rearrangement uses TRBV25-1 and TRBJ2-2, with 7 bases lining up with TRBD1. The germline CDR1 and CDR2 sequences are MGHDK and SYGVNS. J was trimmed by 8 bases and V by 6 bases; bases with no gene match: 6. The CDR3 has 13 amino acids. The CDR3 is CASRADRVGELFF. The DNA for the CDR3 is TGTGCCAGCAGGGCAGACAGGGTGGGGGAGCTGTTTTTT.

The chain uses TRBV4-2 and TRBJ2-7, with no clear D. Germline V CDR1 and CDR2: LGHNA, YNFKEQ. V was shortened by 0 bases and J by 0 bases, with 6 bases between the two germline ends. This CDR3 has 14 amino acids. CDR3 protein: CASSQDGISYEQYF. The CDR3 nucleotides read TGTGCCAGCAGCCAAGATGGGATCTCCTACGAGCAGTACTTC.

The V gene is TRBV19, the J gene TRBJ2-3; the D is unclear. Per germline, CDR1 LNHDA and CDR2 SQIVND (reference sequence). The CDR3 has 16 residues. V dropped 2 bases and J dropped 3 bases, with 15 bases sitting between them. DNA for the CDR3: TGTGCCAGTAGTATATCGTTCTCCCCTTGGACAGATACGCAGTATTTT. Translating it yields CASSISFSPWTDTQYF.